The 7 T cell receptor beta chains in this list originate from one sample, sequenced in a study of Ad26.COV2.S vaccination and SARS-CoV-2 variants. Only in-frame clones appear in the TCRdb table, and some are missing; sequencing was by immunoSEQ multiplex PCR. The sample lists about 350,000 clones, about 90% occurring once. The sequencing used peripheral blood, collected after recovery from COVID-19. The receptors stem from a human donor who had recovered from COVID-19.

There are a few counts of this clone. This chain uses TRBV19 with TRBJ1-6; D unresolved. The germline gives CDR1 LNHDA, CDR2 SQIVND (reference sequence). CDR3 length: 15 residues. V dropped 4 bases and J dropped 9 bases, with 16 bases sitting between them. This CDR3 is CASSSAGVFGSPLHF. DNA of the CDR3: TGTGCCAGTAGTAGCGCGGGAGTTTTTGGTTCACCCCTCCACTTT.

The chain employs TRBV11-2 and TRBJ2-3; TRBD2 matches 11 bases. Per germline, CDR1 SGHAT and CDR2 FQNNGV. This CDR3 comprises 14 residues. V dropped 5 bases and J dropped 6; count of bases not matched to a gene: 4. CDR3 protein: CASSRLAGPDTQYF. In nucleotides, the CDR3 is TGTGCCAGCAGCCGACTAGCGGGGCCCGATACGCAGTATTTT.

The chain joins TRBV4-1 to TRBJ1-5; D uncertain. The CDR3 runs 16 residues. Deletions cut 3 bases from V and 0 bases from J, with 12 bases between. Germline CDR1 reads MGHRA; CDR2 reads YSYEKL. CDR3: CASSQEAGYSNQPQHF. The CDR3 nucleotides are TGCGCCAGCAGCCAGGAGGCAGGATATAGCAATCAGCCCCAGCATTTT.

The chain links TRBV5-8 to TRBJ2-7; perhaps D is TRBD1 or TRBD2 (7 bases each). The CDR3 totals 17 residues. Germline V CDR1 and CDR2: SGHTS, YDEGEE. Trimming left V 9 bases short and J 3 bases short, with 28 bases between. Written as DNA, the CDR3 is TGTGCCATCCCCGAGGGGGCAACGGGGGGCCGTTACTACGAGCAGTACTTC. Translation gives CAIPEGATGGRYYEQYF.

A note on this clone: Within the sample, other DNA sequences also encode this same CDR3. This chain links TRBV6-5 with TRBJ1-2; 8 bases line up with TRBD1. The CDR3 runs to 14 residues. J gave up 1 base and V 2 bases, and 0 bases lay outside the gene matches. Germline V lookup: CDR1 MNHEY, CDR2 SVGAGI. This CDR3 is CASSYGQGNYGYTF. The DNA for the CDR3 is TGTGCCAGCAGTTACGGACAGGGTAACTATGGCTACACCTTC.

This chain connects TRBV11-2 to TRBJ2-3, with D perhaps matching TRBD2 (7 bases). CDR1 SGHAT and CDR2 FQNNGV come from the germline V gene. V was pared by 4 bases and J by 0 bases, with 17 bases between. This CDR3 has 17 amino acids. CDR3 coding DNA: TGTGCCAGCAGCTCCCGTAGGGGGGGAGGGAGCACAGATACGCAGTATTTT. Amino acids: CASSSRRGGGSTDTQYF. The full variable domain, with the rest looked up from reference TRBV11-2 and TRBJ2-3, is EAGVAQSPRYKIIEKRQSVAFWCNPISGHATLYWYQQILGQGPKLLIQFQNNGVVDDSQLPKDRFSAERLKGVDSTLKIQPAKLEDSAVYLCASSSRRGGGSTDTQYFGPGTRLTVL.

The CDR3 reads CASSTGTVYGYTF. In nucleotides, the CDR3 is TGTGCCAGCAGCACCGGGACAGTCTATGGCTACACCTTC. The genes are TRBV5-6 and TRBJ1-2; 7 bases map to TRBD1. The CDR3 is made up of 13 amino acids. Germline CDR1 is SGHDT and CDR2 is YYEEEE. The junction had 4 bases not matched to a gene; V was cut back by 4 bases and J by 4 bases.